A selection of T cell receptor beta chains follows, all from one sample in a study of cytomegalovirus exposure and HLA in healthy donors. The assay was immunoSEQ multiplex PCR, and TCRdb's table has in-frame clones only and misses some. The profile shows about 110,000 clones, around 78% of them singletons. The sequenced sample consisted of PBMCs. These receptors were obtained from a man younger than 45 in good health and CMV-seronegative. CDR3s include the opening cysteine and the closing phenylalanine or tryptophan. The D gene is left open where the match is weak. Not every row has a clone size; where given, it reads once, few, many or a size class.

v_gene	d_gene	abundance	j_gene	CDR3aa	CDR3nt
TRBV5-4	TRBD1	.	TRBJ2-7	CASSLRQGAYEQYF	TGTGCCAGCAGCTTGCGACAGGGCGCCTACGAGCAGTACTTC
TRBV9	.	few	TRBJ2-5	CASSVGTSSRGQETQYF	TGTGCCAGCAGCGTAGGTACCTCCTCAAGAGGGCAAGAGACCCAGTACTTC
TRBV11-2	TRBD2	.	TRBJ2-3	CASSLVGAGGTDTQYF	TGTGCCAGCAGCTTAGTGGGTGCGGGAGGGACAGATACGCAGTATTTT
TRBV27	.	few	TRBJ2-7	CASSRGTYEQYF	TGTGCCAGCAGTCGTGGTACTTACGAGCAGTACTTC
TRBV5-1	TRBD2	.	TRBJ2-5	CASSGLAGGFEGTQYF	TGCGCCAGCTCGGGACTAGCGGGGGGCTTCGAAGGGACCCAGTACTTC
TRBV30	TRBD1	.	TRBJ2-1	CAWSPTGTYNEQFF	TGTGCCTGGAGCCCGACAGGGACCTACAATGAGCAGTTCTTC
TRBV18	TRBD1	.	TRBJ1-4	CASSPGTDNEKLFF	TGTGCCAGCTCACCCGGGACAGATAATGAAAAACTGTTTTTT
TRBV5-4	TRBD1	.	TRBJ2-1	CASSATGTGGRNEQFF	TGTGCCAGCAGCGCTACCGGGACAGGGGGGAGAAATGAGCAGTTCTTC
TRBV7-2	.	.	TRBJ2-3	CASSYSSVPPTDTQYF	TGTGCCAGCAGCTACTCTAGCGTCCCGCCTACAGATACGCAGTATTTT
TRBV19	.	.	TRBJ2-7	CASSIPGLTYEQYF	TGTGCCAGTAGTATCCCAGGGTTGACCTACGAGCAGTACTTC
TRBV2	.	.	TRBJ2-2	CASSEYPGELFF	TGTGCCAGCAGTGAATATCCCGGGGAGCTGTTTTTT
TRBV11-2	TRBD2	.	TRBJ2-1	CASSLEGTSGGHNEQFF	TGTGCCAGCAGCTTAGAGGGGACTAGCGGGGGGCACAATGAGCAGTTCTTC
TRBV4-2	.	.	TRBJ1-1	CASSQEAGRAFF	TGTGCCAGCAGCCAAGAGGCGGGAAGGGCTTTCTTT
TRBV5-1	TRBD1	.	TRBJ2-7	CASSADRDWGEQYF	TGCGCCAGCAGCGCGGACAGGGACTGGGGCGAGCAGTACTTC